Detailed here is one TCR beta chain. The antigen is unknown. This entry belongs to a study of STAT3 mutations in large granular lymphocyte leukemia. Notes on the study in general: In several patients, dominant TCR clone burden exceeded STAT3 mutant burden. Samples missed the first appearance of the clone. At least one immunodominant TCR beta clonotype appeared in every T-cell large granular lymphocyte leukemia patient.

Libraries were prepared by immunoSEQ multiplex PCR; TCRdb keeps only in-frame clonotypes and omits some of them. The table has fewer than 9,500 clones, about four fifths seen once; the top ten hold roughly 27%. This TCR derives from a middle-aged woman with T-cell large granular lymphocyte leukemia. Some clones in this sample may be carry-over from other donors' samples. Material for sequencing was peripheral blood mononuclear cells.

CDR3: CASSPPIKGGGEKLFF. In nucleotides, the CDR3 is TGTGCCAGCTCACCACCGATCAAGGGGGGTGGAGAAAAACTGTTTTTT. This chain uses TRBV18 with TRBJ1-4; TRBD1 might be the D (6 bases). The CDR3 is 16 amino acids. The germline CDR1 and CDR2 sequences are KGHSH and LQKENI. The V end lost 0 bases, the J end lost 8 bases, and 16 bases lay between the germline ends.